Listed here are 9 T cell receptor beta chains from one sample, sequenced in a study of shared clonotypes between healthy human individuals. Clones were sequenced by immunoSEQ multiplex PCR, and TCRdb holds only the in-frame ones, with some missing. The table records 550,000 to 800,000 clones, roughly 70% of them present only once. The sample comprised memory CD4+ T cells sorted from blood. Subset noted: CD45RA-negative fraction. The source of these receptors is a woman under 40 in good health.

This clone has only a few counts. The chain joins TRBV2 to TRBJ1-1; tentatively, D is TRBD1 (5 bases). CDR3 size: 14 residues. Germline V gene sequence: CDR1 SNHLY, CDR2 FYNNEI. The V end lost 4 bases, the J end lost 11 bases, and 20 bases lay between the germline ends. This CDR3 is CASSARTSLWEAFF. Written as DNA, the CDR3 is TGTGCCAGCAGTGCCCGGACATCCCTCTGGGAGGCTTTCTTT.

This clone has at least ten counts. The V and J genes are TRBV7-8 and TRBJ1-5, with unresolved D. Germline V CDR1 and CDR2: SGHVS, FQNEAQ. V lost 3 bases and J lost 3, with 12 bases in between. The CDR3 contains 15 residues. CDR3 coding DNA: TGTGCCAGCAGCTTTTTGGGTCCCCTCAATCAGCCCCAGCATTTT. Translated: CASSFLGPLNQPQHF.

The CDR3 region has the DNA TGTGCCAGCAGAGACTTTGCGTTAAATCAGCCCCAGCATTTT. Amino acids: CASRDFALNQPQHF. The chain joins TRBV28 to TRBJ1-5; no reliable D call. In germline, CDR1 is MDHEN, CDR2 SYDVKM. The CDR3 length is 14 residues. Between the trimmed V and J ends, which lost 6 bases and 4 bases, there was a span of 13 bases.

Worth noting for this clone: The sample has other DNA sequences that encode this CDR3 too. V is TRBV5-5 and J is TRBJ2-7, with D hard to call. Trimming removed 1 base from V and 2 bases from J, with 10 bases in between. Looked up from germline, CDR1 is SGHKS and CDR2 is YYEKEE (reference sequence). The CDR3 has 14 residues. The CDR3 coding sequence is TGTGCCAGCAGCTTGACTGGGTCCACCTACGAGCAGTACTTC. Its translation is CASSLTGSTYEQYF. Full variable domain (rest looked up from reference TRBV5-5 and TRBJ2-7): DAGVTQSPTHLIKTRGQQVTLRCSPISGHKSVSWYQQVLGQGPQFIFQYYEKEERGRGNFPDRFSARQFPNYSSELNVNALLLGDSALYLCASSLTGSTYEQYFGPGTRLTVT.

The chain carries TRBV6-6 and TRBJ2-7; 7 bases line up with TRBD1. Germline lookup yields CDR1 MNHNY and CDR2 SVGAGI (reference sequence). Germline trimming cut 6 bases from V and 2 bases from J; bases unmatched to any gene: 10. This CDR3 spans 15 amino acids. CDR3 protein: CASSSPDRRPYEQYF. For the CDR3, the DNA is TGTGCCAGCAGCTCACCGGACAGGCGCCCCTACGAGCAGTACTTC.

The chain links TRBV6-6 to TRBJ2-7; D is uncertain. With 5 bases removed from V and 7 bases from J, the gap between germline ends came to 9 bases. The CDR3 loop spans 11 amino acids. The germline gives CDR1 MNHNY, CDR2 SVGAGI (reference sequence). CDR3 coding DNA: TGTGCCAGCAGTAACACCCGGGAGCAGTACTTC. Amino acid sequence: CASSNTREQYF.

The chain employs TRBV29-1 and TRBJ2-7; D is possibly TRBD2 (5 bases). The CDR3 loop spans 12 amino acids. The germline V and J ends were trimmed by 7 bases and 3 bases, with 13 bases remaining between them. Germline-derived CDR1 and CDR2 are SQVTM and ANQGSEA. The CDR3 DNA reads as TGCAGCGCTAGCCTCGGGAACTACGAGCAGTACTTC. It yields the protein CSASLGNYEQYF.

In its sample, this clone was seen once. The V gene is TRBV6-6, the J gene TRBJ1-4; D is uncertain. Trimming shortened V by 2 bases and J by 7 bases, and 14 bases separated the two germline ends. This CDR3 region has 15 residues. Germline V CDR1 and CDR2: MNHNY, SVGAGI (reference sequence). The CDR3 loop reads CASSYRTAPREKLFF. The CDR3 nucleotides read TGTGCCAGCAGTTACAGGACGGCTCCTCGTGAAAAACTGTTTTTT.

V usage is TRBV27 and J usage is TRBJ2-7, with 8 bases aligning to TRBD1. J lost 0 bases, V lost 7 bases, and 8 bases had no gene match. The CDR3 consists of 15 residues. CDR1 and CDR2 from the germline V gene are MNHEY and SMNVEV (reference sequence). The CDR3 region is CASIPLGQDSYEQYF. Here the CDR3 DNA reads TGTGCCAGCATACCGTTGGGACAGGACTCCTACGAGCAGTACTTC.